This T cell receptor (beta chain) was captured by sequencing in a study of human T cells and chemical hapten exposure. The CDR3 has 14 residues. Germline lookup yields CDR1 MDHEN and CDR2 SYDVKM. Trimming removed 5 bases at V and 0 bases at J, with 11 bases between. Study-wide results and limits: TCRs whose frequency exceeded 1 in 1000 remained the same following DPC sensitization. Every donor had alopecia, and their immune response may therefore differ from healthy people's.

Methods used by the authors: Individual samples carried between roughly 23,224 and 700,000 TCRs, with 95,638 as the median. TCRdb used MiXCR to reprocess the RACE reads, holding one entry per CDR3 protein. TCRdb assigned the V and J calls; the authors' analysis was not used. Here the sample spans tens of thousands of distinct CDR3 sequences, under 15% being singletons. Time point meaning: patch test 3, about 24 weeks after DPC sensitization. Treatment described: therapeutic diphenylcyclopropenone sensitization with weekly scalp DPC. This clonotype was seen repeatedly, ten times or more. Its antigen is unidentified.

The source is a woman aged 50 to 60 with alopecia areata. Some clones in this sample may be carry-over from other donors' samples. The material was whole blood, obtained in connection with sensitization to the hapten diphenylcyclopropenone (DPC). The genes are TRBV28 and TRBJ2-7; D gene unclear. The CDR3 is CASSPNTVSYEQYF. CDR3 DNA: TGTGCCAGCAGTCCCAATACGGTCTCCTACGAGCAGTACTTC.